The 14 T cell receptor beta chains reported below all come from one sample, sequenced in a study of PD-L1 blockade in urothelial cancer. TCRdb's copy holds only in-frame clones and misses some; the assay was immunoSEQ multiplex PCR. This table has 60,000 to 80,000 clones, around nine tenths appearing once. Time point of the sample: peripheral blood 6 weeks after treatment start. The sequences come from PBMCs, collected around atezolizumab (anti-PD-L1) treatment. All receptors derive from a man aged 55 to 69 with urothelial cancer.

This clone has just one count. The chain joins TRBV18 to TRBJ1-5, with D unresolved. This CDR3 contains 15 residues. V shed 1 base and J shed 3 bases, with 10 bases lying between them. Germline V gene sequence: CDR1 KGHSH, CDR2 LQKENI. The CDR3 DNA sequence: TGTGCCAGCTCACCACAGGCGGATTCCAATCAGCCCCAGCATTTT. It translates to CASSPQADSNQPQHF.

This clone has just a few counts. This sequence joins TRBV19 and TRBJ1-5; D not resolved. CDR3 length: 12 residues. The germline V gene encodes CDR1 LNHDA and CDR2 SQIVND (reference sequence). Deletions cut 3 bases from V and 5 bases from J, with 5 bases between. CDR3 nucleotide sequence: TGTGCCAGTAGTATCCGAGATCAGCCCCAGCATTTT. This encodes CASSIRDQPQHF. Based on the CDR3 plus reference TRBV19 and TRBJ1-5, the full variable domain is DGGITQSPKYLFRKEGQNVTLSCEQNLNHDAMYWYRQDPGQGLRLIYYSQIVNDFQKGDIAEGYSVSREKKESFPLTVTSAQKNPTAFYLCASSIRDQPQHFGDGTRLSIL.

The genes are TRBV5-1 and TRBJ2-3, with 8 positions matching TRBD1. CDR1 is SGHRS, CDR2 YFSETQ, per germline. With V trimmed by 0 bases and J by 2 bases, 5 bases remained unmatched. The CDR3 has 16 residues. CDR3 in DNA: TGCGCCAGCAGCTTGGTAGGACAGGGCTACACAGATACGCAGTATTTT. This translates into CASSLVGQGYTDTQYF.

V gene TRBV2 combines with J gene TRBJ2-6; D call uncertain. V was clipped by 2 bases and J by 1 base, with 3 bases between them. Per germline, CDR1 SNHLY and CDR2 FYNNEI. The CDR3 consists of 14 residues. In DNA, the CDR3 is TGTGCCAGCAGTGAACAATCTGGGGCCAACGTCCTGACTTTC. Its translation is CASSEQSGANVLTF.

This clone appeared once. The J gene is TRBJ2-3, the V gene TRBV21-1; no check of the table's D call, TRBD2, against the DNA was made. TRBV21-1 is designated a pseudogene. The CDR3 loop spans 19 amino acids. CDR3 protein: CASSNTTGAQRGGTDTQYF. CDR3 sequence (DNA): TGTGCCAGCAGCAATACCACGGGGGCACAGCGGGGGGGCACAGATACGCAGTATTTT.

The J gene is TRBJ1-5, the V gene TRBV19, with D perhaps TRBD1 (6 bases). V gave up 5 bases and J gave up 2 bases, with 7 bases separating them. Germline-derived CDR1 and CDR2 are LNHDA and SQIVND (reference sequence). The CDR3 contains 13 residues. CDR3 DNA sequence: TGTGCCAGTAGTGGACAGCGCAATCAGCCCCAGCATTTT. Its protein product is CASSGQRNQPQHF.

V and J are TRBV10-3 and TRBJ2-1, with 11 bases matching TRBD2. The length of the CDR3 is 15 residues. Germline trimming cut 5 bases from V and 3 bases from J; bases unmatched to any gene: 3. CDR1 and CDR2 from the germline V gene are ENHRY and SYGVKD. This CDR3 reads CAISFSGGDYNEQFF. In nucleotides, the CDR3 is TGTGCCATCAGTTTTAGCGGGGGGGACTACAATGAGCAGTTCTTC.

The chain combines TRBV18 with TRBJ1-2; 8 positions match TRBD1. Germline CDR1 and CDR2: KGHSH and LQKENI. The CDR3 is made up of 14 amino acids. Trimming took 1 base from V and 8 from J; bases not matched to a gene: 6. The CDR3 loop is CASSPQDRVTGYTF. The CDR3, as DNA: TGTGCCAGCTCACCACAGGACAGGGTTACCGGCTACACCTTC.

CDR3 coding DNA: TGTGCCAGCAGGAACCGGGACAGGGGACAAGAGACCCAGTACTTC. Its protein is CASRNRDRGQETQYF. V gene TRBV6-5 combines with J gene TRBJ2-5; 10 nucleotides align to TRBD1. Looked up from germline, CDR1 is MNHEY and CDR2 is SVGAGI. V gave up 6 bases and J gave up 2 bases; unmatched junction bases: 6. This CDR3 comprises 15 residues.

This clone was observed once. The chain carries TRBV11-2 and TRBJ2-7, with D perhaps TRBD2 (5 bases). Trimming pared 5 bases from V and 2 bases from J, leaving 16 bases between. The CDR3 is 15 residues long. Germline values: CDR1 SGHAT, CDR2 FQNNGV. The CDR3 spells CASSHPKGVPYEQYF. The CDR3 nucleotides read TGTGCCAGCAGCCACCCCAAGGGAGTACCCTACGAGCAGTACTTC.

The V gene is TRBV21-1, the J gene TRBJ2-7; the DNA was not used to check the table's D call, TRBD2. TRBV21-1 is recorded as a pseudogene. The length of the CDR3 is 14 residues. CDR3 sequence (DNA): TGTGCCAGCAGCAAAGATTCCTATCTCTACGAGCAGTACTTC. Amino acid sequence: CASSKDSYLYEQYF.

The V call is TRBV7-2, the J call TRBJ2-7, with TRBD2 matching over 8 bases. This CDR3 contains 14 residues. With V trimmed by 5 bases and J by 2 bases, 5 bases remained unmatched. Germline-derived CDR1 and CDR2 are SGHTA and FQGNSA. CDR3 DNA sequence: TGTGCCAGCAGCCTCGCGGGGGGAGCCTACGAGCAGTACTTC. Translated, it gives CASSLAGGAYEQYF.

This chain joins TRBV4-2 and TRBJ2-2; D gene ambiguous. Trimming shortened V by 1 base and J by 4 bases, and 10 bases separated the two germline ends. The CDR3 length is 15 residues. CDR1 and CDR2 from the germline V gene are LGHNA and YNFKEQ. CDR3: CASSQVLGSTGELFF. CDR3 nucleotide sequence: TGTGCCAGCAGCCAAGTCTTGGGCAGCACCGGGGAGCTGTTTTTT.

This clone was observed a single time. The chain couples TRBV7-2 to TRBJ1-1; D might be TRBD1 (6 bases). This CDR3 comprises 14 residues. The germline V gene encodes CDR1 SGHTA and CDR2 FQGNSA. The V gene lost 5 bases and the J gene lost 1 base, with 11 bases spanning the gap. As DNA, the CDR3 is TGTGCCAGCAGCACCAAGACAGGGAACACTGAAGCTTTCTTT. Encoded protein: CASSTKTGNTEAFF. Combining the CDR3 with reference TRBV7-2 and TRBJ1-1 gives the whole variable domain GAGVSQSPSNKVTEKGKDVELRCDPISGHTALYWYRQSLGQGLEFLIYFQGNSAPDKSGLPSDRFSAERTGGSVSTLTIQRTQQEDSAVYLCASSTKTGNTEAFFGQGTRLTVV.